This T cell receptor (beta chain) stems from a study of blood T cell repertoires in COVID-19. Assay used: immunoSEQ multiplex PCR; TCRdb lists only in-frame clones, some missing. Seen here are fewer than 200,000 clones, roughly 85% observed once, and the top ten hold about 4.4%. Looked up from germline, CDR1 is SGHRS and CDR2 is YFSETQ. This CDR3 spans 13 amino acids. V gave up 2 bases and J gave up 1 base, with 6 bases separating them. This chain joins TRBV5-1 and TRBJ1-1; D remains ambiguous. The sample comprised PBMCs or T cells enriched from blood (not recorded which). This receptor was identified in a woman aged 45-59 years who had recovered from COVID-19. As DNA, the CDR3 is TGCGCCAGCAGCTTTAACAGGAACACTGAAGCTTTCTTT. It specifies CASSFNRNTEAFF.